This paragraph reports one T cell receptor beta chain. Its antigen remains undetermined. Qualities for individual bases were not recorded, and no much larger clone is one base off. This sample was taken from a study of blood T cell repertoires in COVID-19 (dated by TCRdb to 2020 to 2021). Looking at the study overall: Collaborator samples came from the United States, Italy and Spain and covered acute and convalescent phases of COVID-19. The material from the prospective study consisted of cDNA or gDNA derived from T cells, B-cell-depleted T cells, or PBMCs. Subjects who had been exposed to COVID-19, were actively infected with it, or had recovered from it provided the deeply sampled blood TCRbeta repertoires that made up the dataset. A freely available public database, intended as a resource for researchers studying the immune response to SARS-CoV-2, is where the repertoires were released. The samples were drawn from the first 160 participants of the ongoing ImmuneRACE study and from 1,254 subjects provided by 6 global collaborators. Nearly every sample came with metadata listing a de-identified subject ID, COVID-19 status, age in years and sex. HLA class I and class II types, where available, came from metadata supplied by the sample provider rather than from assay-based typing. General findings and caveats noted by the study authors: Clinical and demographic metadata were provided uncurated, with the amount varying by source and participant.

TCRbeta CDR3 regions were amplified from genomic DNA by means of the immunoSEQ Assay, a bias-controlled multiplex PCR. Processing in the source paper ran as follows. Within the assay, amplification of reference gene primers was used to estimate how many nucleated cells each sample contained. To quantify the absolute abundance of each unique TCRbeta CDR3 rearrangement, sequence reads were collapsed and filtered. For each sample, productive Simpson clonality was calculated by taking the square root of Simpson's diversity index across productive rearrangements. In its TCRdb copy, this immuneACCESS table keeps in-frame sequences only and misses some clones. Where compared with another copy, unresolved V genes explain less than half of these, and the others have no known cause. That table supplies the V and J calls and clone size; D and trimming were determined from the DNA. Across this sample there are 25,000 to 35,000 clones, with 75% to 85% seen only once. The ten largest clones represent roughly 15% of the sample.

CDR3 length: 16 amino acids, cysteine to phenylalanine. The kept DNA is CDR3 alone, 48 bases in frame from the first base. The germline ends are 11 bases apart after V is trimmed by 5 bases and J by 0 bases. Based on the germline V gene (reference sequence), the CDR1 and CDR2 sequences are MNHEY and SMNVEV. Collaborating institutions collected whole blood in K2EDTA tubes following their own protocols. For TCRbeta analysis, collaborator samples were shipped as frozen whole blood, as isolated PBMCs, or as DNA extracted from either sample type. This TCR was sampled from a human donor in a cohort sampled during active COVID-19. Sequencing input: peripheral blood. This chain joins TRBV27 to TRBJ1-6; D gene: possibly TRBD1, on 5 matching bases. The CDR3 protein: CASSRNRNSYNSPLHF. The DNA sequence is TGTGCCAGCAGTCGAAACAGGAACTCCTATAATTCACCCCTCCACTTT.